Listed here are 32 T cell receptor beta chains from one sample, sequenced in a study of blood T cell repertoires in COVID-19. The table came from immunoSEQ multiplex PCR; TCRdb's copy has only in-frame clones and leaves some out. The repertoire has 260,000 or so clones, 85% to 90% of them found once; the top ten carry around 16%. Sequenced material: PBMCs or T cells enriched from blood (not recorded which). The receptors derive from a man between 18 and 35 years old who had recovered from COVID-19.

This clone was seen a few times. This chain joins TRBV7-6 and TRBJ1-6, with 7 positions matching TRBD1. The CDR3 loop spans 15 amino acids. The J segment lost 7 bases and the V segment lost 3 bases, leaving 6 bases of the junction unmatched. In germline, CDR1 is SGHVS, CDR2 FNYEAQ. The chain's CDR3 is CASSFSTGWNSPLHF. The CDR3 DNA reads as TGTGCCAGCAGCTTCTCGACAGGGTGGAATTCACCCCTCCACTTT.

CDR3 amino acids: CASTGQNYNEQFF. DNA for the CDR3: TGTGCCAGCACGGGACAGAATTACAATGAGCAGTTCTTC. This sequence joins TRBV12-3 or TRBV12-4 and TRBJ2-1, with TRBD1 matching over 7 bases. CDR3 size: 13 residues. Germline trimming cut 7 bases from V and 4 bases from J; bases unmatched to any gene: 4.

The rearrangement uses TRBV18 and TRBJ2-1, with 11 nucleotides matching TRBD1. Trimming at V came to 1 base and at J to 9 bases, leaving 8 bases not matched to a gene. Germline lookup yields CDR1 KGHSH and CDR2 LQKENI. This CDR3 is 16 amino acids long. The CDR3 bases are TGTGCCAGCTCACCACGCGGGACAGGGGGTTCCGTTGAGCAGTTCTTC. Its translation is CASSPRGTGGSVEQFF. The entire variable domain, with the rest obtained from reference TRBV18 and TRBJ2-1, is as follows: NAGVMQNPRHLVRRRGQEARLRCSPMKGHSHVYWYRQLPEEGLKFMVYLQKENIIDESGMPKERFSAEFPKEGPSILRIQQVVRGDSAAYFCASSPRGTGGSVEQFFGPGTRLTVL.

This chain uses TRBV7-8 with TRBJ1-2, with 8 bases aligning to TRBD1. Germline V lookup: CDR1 SGHVS, CDR2 FQNEAQ. The trim removed 0 bases at V and 3 bases at J, leaving 6 bases unmatched. CDR3 size: 16 residues. The CDR3 coding sequence is TGTGCCAGCAGCTTAGCGGCGACAGGGGCATACTATGGCTACACCTTC. Translation: CASSLAATGAYYGYTF.

This chain links TRBV28 with TRBJ1-5; 7 bases line up with TRBD1. Trimming removed 1 base from V and 1 base from J; junction bases left unmatched: 13. Germline CDR1 and CDR2: MDHEN and SYDVKM. This CDR3 is built from 19 residues. The CDR3 reads CASSLYFTGAQHSNQPQHF. The CDR3 bases are TGTGCCAGCAGTTTATATTTCACAGGGGCCCAACACAGCAATCAGCCCCAGCATTTT.

The chain employs TRBV3-1 (or the pseudogene TRBV3-2) and TRBJ2-7; D remains ambiguous. V was cut by 4 bases and J by 2 bases, with 12 bases left in between. CDR1 and CDR2 (germline): LGHDT, YNNKEL (reference sequence). The CDR3 has 14 amino acids. The DNA for the CDR3 is TGTGCCAGCAGCCGCTGGGCAGGCACCTACGAGCAGTACTTC. Translating it yields CASSRWAGTYEQYF.

The genes are TRBV24-1 and TRBJ2-3; the D is unclear. Germline V gene sequence: CDR1 KGHDR, CDR2 SFDVKD. The CDR3 is 12 residues long. Trimming took 2 bases from V and 6 from J, leaving 5 bases between them. In DNA form, the CDR3 reads TGTGCCACCAGTGATTGGCAGGATACGCAGTATTTT. As protein: CATSDWQDTQYF.

The chain carries TRBV28 and TRBJ1-3; maybe TRBD1 (5 bases). This CDR3 has 14 amino acids. Germline assignment: CDR1 MDHEN and CDR2 SYDVKM. Trimming left V 5 bases short and J 10 bases short, with 18 bases between. In DNA form, the CDR3 reads TGTGCCAGCAGTCCCGGGACTCCCGTCATTACCATATATTTT. Its protein product is CASSPGTPVITIYF.

This chain joins TRBV25-1 and TRBJ1-2; D uncertain. Germline V lookup: CDR1 MGHDK, CDR2 SYGVNS. The length of the CDR3 is 12 residues. V was shortened by 2 bases and J by 7 bases, with 8 bases between the two germline ends. This CDR3 reads CASSEVRGGYTF. The CDR3 nucleotides read TGTGCCAGCAGTGAAGTTAGAGGTGGCTACACCTTC.

The rearrangement links TRBV5-1 to TRBJ1-5, with a possible D match to TRBD1 (5 bases). This CDR3 comprises 14 residues. Looked up from germline, CDR1 is SGHRS and CDR2 is YFSETQ. V shed 4 bases and J shed 7 bases, with 15 bases lying between them. CDR3 DNA: TGCGCCAGCAGCCCCGGGGACTCGAAACAGCCCCAGCATTTT. Residues: CASSPGDSKQPQHF.

The V gene is TRBV6-2 or TRBV6-3, the J gene TRBJ2-7; D remains unclear. Between the trimmed V and J ends, which lost 2 bases and 9 bases, there was a span of 14 bases. Per the germline V gene, CDR1 is MNHEY and CDR2 is SVGEGT. This CDR3 is built from 13 residues. Here the CDR3 reads CASSYRGGYVQYF. The CDR3 coding sequence is TGTGCCAGCAGTTACAGAGGCGGCTATGTGCAGTACTTC.

The chain joins TRBV30 to TRBJ1-5; the D gene is possibly TRBD1 (6 bases). The CDR3 is 13 amino acids. Trimming shortened V by 7 bases and J by 5 bases, and 15 bases separated the two germline ends. The germline CDR1 and CDR2 sequences are GTSNPN and SVGIG (reference sequence). The CDR3 nucleotides read TGTGCCTCGGACCGCGGGGGCGATCAGCCCCAGCATTTT. As protein: CASDRGGDQPQHF.

The V call is TRBV3-1 (or the pseudogene TRBV3-2), the J call TRBJ2-5; D is unclear. This CDR3 comprises 12 residues. Germline CDR1 is LGHDT and CDR2 is YNNKEL (reference sequence). V was trimmed by 1 base and J by 5 bases, leaving 5 bases between them. The CDR3 region is CASSQGGETQYF. The CDR3 region has the DNA TGTGCCAGCAGCCAAGGAGGCGAGACCCAGTACTTC.

V is TRBV7-6 and J is TRBJ1-4, with TRBD1 as a possible D gene (6 bases). Trimming cost V 0 bases and J 8 bases, with 10 bases left between them. CDR3 size: 14 residues. The germline gives CDR1 SGHVS, CDR2 FNYEAQ. The chain's CDR3 is CASSLAGRGEKLFF. The DNA for the CDR3 is TGTGCCAGCAGCTTAGCAGGGAGGGGGGAAAAACTGTTTTTT. The full variable domain, rest sourced from reference TRBV7-6 and TRBJ1-4, is GAGVSQSPRYKVTKRGQDVALRCDPISGHVSLYWYRQALGQGPEFLTYFNYEAQQDKSGLPNDRFSAERPEGSISTLTIQRTEQRDSAMYRCASSLAGRGEKLFFGSGTQLSVL.

The chain couples TRBV30 to TRBJ1-2; 10 nucleotides agree with TRBD1. With 3 bases clipped from V and 5 bases from J, the junction kept 9 bases outside the gene matches. The CDR3 totals 15 residues. The V gene's germline CDR1 is GTSNPN and CDR2 SVGIG (reference sequence). The CDR3, as DNA: TGTGCCTGGAGATCGACCGGGACAGGGGCGTATGGCTACACCTTC. Translated: CAWRSTGTGAYGYTF.

This clone was counted once. V and J are TRBV28 and TRBJ1-1; D gene uncertain. This CDR3 is 13 amino acids long. Trimming stripped 7 bases from V and 4 bases from J, with 13 bases between. The germline gives CDR1 MDHEN, CDR2 SYDVKM. The CDR3 DNA reads as TGTGCCAGCACCGGGGTAGCGGTCACTGAAGCTTTCTTT. Translating it yields CASTGVAVTEAFF.

The genes are TRBV7-2 and TRBJ2-7; 8 bases map to TRBD2. The germline V gene has CDR1 SGHTA and CDR2 FQGNSA. The junction had 2 bases not matched to a gene; V was cut back by 4 bases and J by 3 bases. This CDR3 contains 13 residues. The CDR3 DNA sequence: TGTGCCAGCAGCTCGGCGGGGGGCTACGAGCAGTACTTC. Its protein is CASSSAGGYEQYF.

This chain connects TRBV12-5 to TRBJ2-7; possible D gene TRBD2, 6 bases. The CDR3 is 16 amino acids. V lost 2 bases, J lost 2 bases, and 16 bases lay in between. CDR1 is LGHNT and CDR2 is FRNRAP in the germline V gene. The CDR3 loop reads CASGLLTWAGPYEQYF. The CDR3 DNA sequence: TGTGCTAGTGGTTTGCTCACGTGGGCGGGGCCCTACGAGCAGTACTTC.

This rearrangement joins TRBV3-1 (or the pseudogene TRBV3-2) to TRBJ1-2; perhaps TRBD1 as D (5 bases). V shed 0 bases and J shed 3 bases, with 8 bases lying between them. The V gene's germline CDR1 is LGHDT and CDR2 YNNKEL (reference sequence). The CDR3 covers 14 residues. CDR3 nucleotide sequence: TGTGCCAGCAGCCAAGACAAGGGGTACTATGGCTACACCTTC. This gives the protein CASSQDKGYYGYTF.

The chain has TRBV4-1 and TRBJ1-6; TRBD1 matches at 9 bases. The CDR3 is made up of 16 amino acids. J lost 8 bases, V lost 3 bases, and 8 bases had no gene match. The germline V gene has CDR1 MGHRA and CDR2 YSYEKL. CDR3 nucleotide sequence: TGCGCCAGCAGCCAGGGACAGGGAATTCGAGATTCACCCCTCCACTTT. Amino acid sequence: CASSQGQGIRDSPLHF.

V is TRBV7-9 and J is TRBJ1-1; D gene unclear. The CDR3 has 12 amino acids. CDR1 SEHNR and CDR2 FQNEAQ come from the germline V gene (reference sequence). The V end lost 1 base, the J end lost 5 bases, and 5 bases lay between the germline ends. The DNA of the CDR3 is TGTGCCAGCAGCTTAGGGGAGACTGAAGCTTTCTTT. Amino acids: CASSLGETEAFF.

V is TRBV6-4 and J is TRBJ2-3, with D possibly matching TRBD2 (6 bases). The germline CDR1 and CDR2 sequences are MRHNA and SNTAGT. Trimming stripped 5 bases from V and 0 bases from J, with 12 bases between. This CDR3 is built from 15 residues. Here the CDR3 DNA reads TGTGCCAGCAGTCCCGGCGGAGGGAGCACAGATACGCAGTATTTT. Its protein is CASSPGGGSTDTQYF.

This clone was observed once. The rearrangement uses TRBV7-2 and TRBJ2-1; D might be TRBD2 (5 bases). Trimming took 5 bases from V and 7 from J, leaving 21 bases between them. This CDR3 region has 16 residues. The germline gives CDR1 SGHTA, CDR2 FQGNSA. Written as DNA, the CDR3 is TGTGCCAGCAGCCCAAACCTGATGGAGGCCAGGAATGAGCAGTTCTTC. Amino acid sequence: CASSPNLMEARNEQFF.

The genes are TRBV12-5 and TRBJ1-1; D is undetermined. Trimming stripped 3 bases from V and 1 base from J, with 6 bases between. The CDR3 sequence is 13 residues long. Germline loops: CDR1 LGHNT, CDR2 FRNRAP. The CDR3 here is CASGLFKNTEAFF. For the CDR3, the DNA is TGTGCTAGTGGTTTATTCAAGAACACTGAAGCTTTCTTT.

This clone has ten or more counts. The gene calls are TRBV10-3 and TRBJ2-5, with 10 bases that match TRBD2. With V trimmed by 2 bases and J by 7 bases, 4 bases remained unmatched. Looked up from germline, CDR1 is ENHRY and CDR2 is SYGVKD. There are 14 residues in the CDR3. In DNA, the CDR3 is TGTGCCATCAGTGAGGCGTCTAGCGGGGGGACCCAGTACTTC. It specifies CAISEASSGGTQYF.

V and J are TRBV10-3 and TRBJ2-1, with D possibly TRBD1 on 6 matching bases. The CDR3 length is 18 residues. Germline CDR1 is ENHRY and CDR2 is SYGVKD. V dropped 2 bases and J dropped 3 bases, with 20 bases sitting between them. The CDR3 spells CAISEVQGSLIRYNEQFF. In nucleotides, the CDR3 is TGTGCCATCAGTGAGGTACAGGGTAGCCTCATCCGCTACAATGAGCAGTTCTTC.

J is TRBJ1-2 and V is TRBV2; no firm D call. Germline V lookup: CDR1 SNHLY, CDR2 FYNNEI. This CDR3 is built from 12 residues. Trimming stripped 3 bases from V and 8 bases from J, with 10 bases between. CDR3 protein: CASSERVEGYTF. The CDR3 DNA follows: TGTGCCAGCAGTGAGCGGGTGGAAGGCTACACCTTC.

The chain combines TRBV5-4 with TRBJ1-1, with D possibly being TRBD1 (5 bases). Germline V gene data show CDR1 as SGHNT and CDR2 as YYREEE (reference sequence). V was cut by 4 bases and J by 0 bases, with 10 bases left in between. There are 14 residues in the CDR3. In DNA form, the CDR3 reads TGTGCCAGCAGCGTTGACAGCCTGAACACTGAAGCTTTCTTT. It translates to CASSVDSLNTEAFF.

J is TRBJ2-3 and V is TRBV30; the D is unclear. Per germline, CDR1 GTSNPN and CDR2 SVGIG (reference sequence). V lost 3 bases and J 0 bases, leaving 7 bases between the germline ends. This CDR3 spans 13 amino acids. Here the CDR3 reads CAWRLFSTDTQYF. The CDR3 nucleotides are TGTGCCTGGAGACTTTTTAGCACAGATACGCAGTATTTT.

The chain links TRBV30 to TRBJ2-6, with D hard to call. The CDR3 is 15 amino acids. Trimming took 4 bases from V and 1 from J, leaving 11 bases between them. Germline CDR1 reads GTSNPN; CDR2 reads SVGIG (reference sequence). This CDR3 reads CAWTSWQSGANVLTF. Here the CDR3 DNA reads TGTGCCTGGACGTCTTGGCAATCTGGGGCCAACGTCCTGACTTTC.

The J gene is TRBJ1-5, the V gene TRBV30; perhaps TRBD1 as D (5 bases). V dropped 2 bases and J dropped 0 bases, with 14 bases sitting between them. There are 16 residues in the CDR3. The V gene's germline CDR1 is GTSNPN and CDR2 SVGIG (reference sequence). CDR3 sequence reads: CAWSRFGRASNQPQHF. The CDR3 DNA follows: TGTGCCTGGAGTCGGTTTGGCAGGGCTAGCAATCAGCCCCAGCATTTT.

This chain links TRBV27 with TRBJ2-7; 7 positions agree with TRBD1. Germline CDR1 is MNHEY and CDR2 is SMNVEV (reference sequence). CDR3 size: 14 residues. Unmatched junction bases numbered 5, after V lost 3 bases and J lost 3 bases. The CDR3 DNA follows: TGTGCCAGCAGTTTTAGGGGGCGACTCTACGAGCAGTACTTC. Residues: CASSFRGRLYEQYF.